A single sample gave rise to the 27 T cell receptor beta chains below, sequenced in a study of T-cell memory formation after mild COVID-19. A single record per CDR3 protein comes from TCRdb applying MiXCR to the 5' RACE reads. This sample has about half a million distinct CDR3 sequences; about 20% occur once, and the top ten carry 9% to 15%. Sequencing was done on a sample of PBMCs or a T cell subset sorted from them (not recorded which). The receptor set was obtained from an adult woman who had mild COVID-19 (a few samples of this study predate the infection). Cell type and time point are not known.

This clonotype was recorded a few times. The chain uses TRBV24-1 and TRBJ2-5, with D maybe TRBD1 (6 bases). The germline CDR1 and CDR2 sequences are KGHDR and SFDVKD. Trimming cost V 4 bases and J 5 bases, with 16 bases left between them. The CDR3 runs 15 residues. The CDR3 sequence: CATSDRQAPGETQYF. The DNA for the CDR3 is TGTGCCACCAGTGACCGACAGGCGCCCGGGGAGACCCAGTACTTC.

This clonotype was detected only a few times. The chain couples TRBV5-4 to TRBJ2-1; 8 bases are a match to TRBD2. With V trimmed by 3 bases and J by 1 base, 6 bases remained unmatched. The CDR3 contains 16 residues. The germline V gene has CDR1 SGHNT and CDR2 YYREEE (reference sequence). CDR3: CASSSRGTSSYNEQFF. CDR3 sequence (DNA): TGTGCCAGCAGCTCACGCGGGACTAGTTCCTACAATGAGCAGTTCTTC.

The V call is TRBV4-1, the J call TRBJ2-7, with no clear D. This CDR3 region has 14 residues. The germline V and J ends were trimmed by 0 bases and 2 bases, with 8 bases remaining between them. Germline CDR1 and CDR2: MGHRA and YSYEKL. CDR3: CASSQDPHTYEQYF. For the CDR3, the DNA is TGCGCCAGCAGCCAAGATCCCCACACCTACGAGCAGTACTTC.

The chain links TRBV12-3 or TRBV12-4 to TRBJ1-3; D is unresolved. Trimming pared 6 bases from V and 4 bases from J, leaving 13 bases between. The CDR3 consists of 14 residues. The chain's CDR3 is CASSLAQAGNTIYF. The CDR3 DNA reads TGTGCCAGCAGCCTGGCCCAGGCCGGAAACACCATATATTTT.

This clonotype came up a few times. The chain employs TRBV21-1 and TRBJ2-1; the D call in the table, TRBD2, was not verified against the DNA. TRBV21-1 corresponds to a pseudogene. The CDR3 runs to 14 residues. The CDR3 is CASSNRDCPNEQFF. In DNA, the CDR3 is TGTGCCAGCAGCAACCGGGACTGCCCCAATGAGCAGTTCTTC.

This clonotype was seen only a few times. The rearrangement joins TRBV20-1 to TRBJ2-3; 10 bases fit TRBD2. Unmatched junction bases numbered 6, after V lost 3 bases and J lost 3 bases. Germline V gene sequence: CDR1 DFQATT, CDR2 SNEGSKA (reference sequence). The CDR3 runs 15 residues. The CDR3 region is CSARGLAGETDTQYF. In DNA form, the CDR3 reads TGCAGTGCTAGGGGCCTAGCGGGAGAAACAGATACGCAGTATTTT.

This clonotype turned up a few times. The chain carries TRBV5-5 and TRBJ2-3, with 8 bases fitting TRBD2. This CDR3 comprises 15 residues. Germline V lookup: CDR1 SGHKS, CDR2 YYEKEE (reference sequence). J was trimmed by 0 bases and V by 3 bases; bases with no gene match: 3. This CDR3 reads CASSWRGVSTDTQYF. The CDR3 DNA reads as TGTGCCAGCAGCTGGCGGGGGGTTAGCACAGATACGCAGTATTTT.

For this clonotype: The germline gene is not matched at one end of the junction; a read error may be the cause. The V gene is TRBV20-1, the J gene TRBJ2-1, with TRBD2 matching 13 bases. Germline V lookup: CDR1 DFQATT, CDR2 SNEGSKA (reference sequence). The CDR3 runs 11 residues. CDR3 in amino acids: CSASGLAGVVF. CDR3 coding DNA: TGCAGTGCTAGTGGACTAGCGGGAGTTGTCTTC.

The sample holds many counts of this clonotype. V usage is TRBV5-6 and J usage is TRBJ2-1, with 7 bases matching TRBD1. J was trimmed by 5 bases and V by 6 bases; bases with no gene match: 17. CDR1 is SGHDT, CDR2 YYEEEE, per germline. This CDR3 is built from 17 residues. DNA of the CDR3: TGTGCCAGCACCAAACAGGGGTCTCGGGCTATAAACAATGAGCAGTTCTTC. Its translation: CASTKQGSRAINNEQFF.

The rearrangement uses TRBV18 and TRBJ2-5, with D hard to call. Between the trimmed V and J ends, which lost 5 bases and 4 bases, there was a span of 8 bases. Germline loops: CDR1 KGHSH, CDR2 LQKENI. This CDR3 is 12 amino acids long. The CDR3 is CASSALGETQYF. CDR3 DNA: TGTGCCAGCTCAGCCCTCGGAGAGACCCAGTACTTC.

This clonotype occurred a few times. The chain employs TRBV20-1 and TRBJ2-3; 12 nucleotides match TRBD2. In germline, CDR1 is DFQATT, CDR2 SNEGSKA (reference sequence). The trim removed 3 bases at V and 1 base at J, leaving 8 bases unmatched. The CDR3 contains 17 residues. CDR3 in amino acids: CSASDRLAGARTDTQYF. As DNA, the CDR3 is TGCAGTGCTAGTGATCGACTAGCGGGGGCGCGCACAGATACGCAGTATTTT.

This chain connects TRBV5-1 to TRBJ2-2; 8 positions agree with TRBD1. The length of the CDR3 is 15 residues. Unmatched junction bases numbered 8, after V lost 4 bases and J lost 6 bases. Germline values: CDR1 SGHRS, CDR2 YFSETQ. The CDR3 coding sequence is TGCGCCAGCAGCAAGACAGGGGCCGTTCCCGGGGAGCTGTTTTTT. Protein sequence: CASSKTGAVPGELFF. Variable domain in full (rest from reference TRBV5-1 and TRBJ2-2): KAGVTQTPRYLIKTRGQQVTLSCSPISGHRSVSWYQQTPGQGLQFLFEYFSETQRNKGNFPGRFSGRQFSNSRSEMNVSTLELGDSALYLCASSKTGAVPGELFFGEGSRLTVL.

The sample holds a few counts of this clonotype. The CDR3 loop reads CASSSQGAKDYNEQFF. The DNA for the CDR3 is TGTGCCAGCAGCTCACAGGGGGCGAAAGACTACAATGAGCAGTTCTTC. The V call is TRBV7-9, the J call TRBJ2-1, with 9 bases aligning to TRBD1. The length of the CDR3 is 16 residues. Germline CDR1 reads SEHNR; CDR2 reads FQNEAQ (reference sequence). V lost 4 bases to trimming and J lost 3 bases; unmatched junction nucleotides: 7.

The V and J genes are TRBV19 and TRBJ2-3, with 11 bases identical to TRBD2. V lost 10 bases to trimming and J lost 7 bases; unmatched junction nucleotides: 16. Germline-derived CDR1 and CDR2 are LNHDA and SQIVND (reference sequence). The CDR3 has 16 amino acids. Here the CDR3 DNA reads TGTGCCACCCGAACGAAGACTAGCGGGAATGTTTATACGCAGTATTTT. Translated: CATRTKTSGNVYTQYF.

This clonotype was seen a few times. The chain couples TRBV2 to TRBJ2-3; D is unclear. V lost 6 bases and J 4 bases, leaving 20 bases between the germline ends. CDR3 length: 16 residues. From germline, CDR1 is SNHLY and CDR2 FYNNEI. CDR3 sequence reads: CASRERPGPPADTQYF. DNA for the CDR3: TGTGCCAGCAGAGAAAGACCGGGTCCCCCGGCAGATACGCAGTATTTT.

There are many counts of this clonotype. CDR3 protein: CASSLVPRGMRSMNTEAFF. In DNA form, the CDR3 reads TGCGCCAGCAGCTTGGTACCTCGCGGGATGCGAAGTATGAACACTGAAGCTTTCTTT. The genes are TRBV5-1 and TRBJ1-1, with D unclear. Germline V gene data show CDR1 as SGHRS and CDR2 as YFSETQ. The CDR3 loop spans 19 amino acids. The V and J ends lost 0 bases and 0 bases respectively, with 21 bases between them. Based on the CDR3 plus reference TRBV5-1 and TRBJ1-1, the full variable domain is KAGVTQTPRYLIKTRGQQVTLSCSPISGHRSVSWYQQTPGQGLQFLFEYFSETQRNKGNFPGRFSGRQFSNSRSEMNVSTLELGDSALYLCASSLVPRGMRSMNTEAFFGQGTRLTVV.

CDR3 nucleotide sequence: TGTGCCAGCAGCTTAGTGGGCAGGGGAGGGGAAAAACTGTTTTTT. The encoded protein is CASSLVGRGGEKLFF. V usage is TRBV7-2 and J usage is TRBJ1-4; a possible D gene is TRBD1 (6 bases). CDR3 size: 15 residues. The germline V and J ends were trimmed by 1 base and 8 bases, with 14 bases remaining between them. The germline CDR1 and CDR2 sequences are SGHTA and FQGNSA.

The chain combines TRBV15 with TRBJ2-3, with D unclear. V was trimmed by 1 base and J by 7 bases, leaving 6 bases between them. Germline V gene data show CDR1 as LNHNV and CDR2 as YYDKDF (reference sequence). The CDR3 has 12 amino acids. The DNA for the CDR3 is TGTGCCACCAGCAGAGCGGAGAATACGCAGTATTTT. Amino acid sequence: CATSRAENTQYF.

The rearrangement joins TRBV10-3 to TRBJ2-7, with TRBD2 as a possible D gene (5 bases). Trimming left V 4 bases short and J 7 bases short, with 26 bases between. The CDR3 contains 17 residues. Germline assignment: CDR1 ENHRY and CDR2 SYGVKD. The CDR3 DNA is TGTGCCATCAGTGGAGGGTGGATCGGTGCTGGTGTGGGGGAGCAGTACGTC. Translation gives CAISGGWIGAGVGEQYV.

The V and J genes are TRBV5-4 and TRBJ1-2, with D maybe TRBD1 (5 bases). Germline V gene data show CDR1 as SGHNT and CDR2 as YYREEE (reference sequence). The V and J ends lost 0 bases and 8 bases respectively, with 14 bases between them. The CDR3 covers 14 residues. CDR3 sequence reads: CASSLVDSRVGYTF. CDR3 bases: TGTGCCAGCAGCTTGGTCGACAGTCGGGTAGGCTACACCTTC.

The chain employs TRBV4-2 and TRBJ2-7, with 8 bases aligning to TRBD2. V trimming: 0 bases; J trimming: 2 bases; junction bases outside the gene matches: 6. The CDR3 is 16 residues long. Germline CDR1 LGHNA, CDR2 YNFKEQ. CDR3 nucleotide sequence: TGTGCCAGCAGCCAAGAGTCGAGCGGGGGACCCTACGAGCAGTACTTC. This gives the protein CASSQESSGGPYEQYF.

This clonotype was picked up a small number of times. The V gene is TRBV7-3, the J gene TRBJ2-1; TRBD2 might be the D (6 bases). The V end was cut by 4 bases, the J end by 0 bases, with 16 bases between. CDR1 is SGHTA and CDR2 is FQGTGA in the germline V gene. The CDR3 is 17 amino acids. The CDR3 DNA follows: TGTGCCAGCAGCTACTCCGGGACTCCGAGCTCCTACAATGAGCAGTTCTTC. Protein: CASSYSGTPSSYNEQFF.

This clonotype was observed a few times. This chain connects TRBV7-9 to TRBJ2-3; D gene unclear. The CDR3 consists of 16 residues. The germline V and J ends were trimmed by 5 bases and 0 bases, with 15 bases remaining between them. The germline CDR1 and CDR2 sequences are SEHNR and FQNEAQ (reference sequence). In DNA, the CDR3 is TGTGCCAGCAGCCCCCTCCTGGGTTCTAGCACAGATACGCAGTATTTT. Translating gives CASSPLLGSSTDTQYF.

This clonotype turned up a few times. The V and J genes are TRBV9 and TRBJ2-2, with 10 bases fitting TRBD2. Germline V gene data show CDR1 as SGDLS and CDR2 as YYNGEE. The CDR3 consists of 17 residues. J lost 5 bases, V lost 3 bases, and 10 bases had no gene match. CDR3 sequence: CASSANPGLARTGELFF. CDR3 bases: TGTGCCAGCAGCGCCAACCCGGGACTAGCGAGGACCGGGGAGCTGTTTTTT. The whole variable domain, remainder taken from reference TRBV9 and TRBJ2-2, is DSGVTQTPKHLITATGQRVTLRCSPRSGDLSVYWYQQSLDQGLQFLIQYYNGEERAKGNILERFSAQQFPDLHSELNLSSLELGDSALYFCASSANPGLARTGELFFGEGSRLTVL.

This clonotype was found a few times. The CDR3 region is CASSPTRNNEQFF. DNA of the CDR3: TGCGCCAGCAGCCCTACTAGGAACAATGAGCAGTTCTTC. The chain carries TRBV5-1 and TRBJ2-1, with a possible D match to TRBD2 (5 bases). Trimming stripped 4 bases from V and 5 bases from J, with 10 bases between. Germline V CDR1 and CDR2: SGHRS, YFSETQ. The CDR3 runs 13 residues.

The rearrangement links TRBV7-2 to TRBJ2-3; unclear D gene. Germline CDR1 and CDR2: SGHTA and FQGNSA. The CDR3 is 15 amino acids. V lost 2 bases to trimming and J lost 3 bases, with 12 bases between them. CDR3 residues: CASSLRPVSTDTQYF. CDR3 DNA: TGTGCCAGCAGCTTAAGACCTGTCTCAACAGATACGCAGTATTTT.

This clonotype was seen a few times. The chain has TRBV12-3 or TRBV12-4 and TRBJ1-1; TRBD1 might be the D (5 bases). The CDR3 totals 19 residues. Between the trimmed V and J ends, which lost 1 base and 3 bases, there was a span of 24 bases. The CDR3 protein is CASSLGGWSRGAKDTEAFF. The CDR3 DNA sequence: TGTGCCAGCAGTTTAGGGGGGTGGAGTCGAGGGGCTAAGGACACTGAAGCTTTCTTT.